This TCR beta chain emerged from a study of T-cell memory formation after mild COVID-19. Germline loops: CDR1 LGHNA, CDR2 YSLEER. V lost 1 base and J lost 6, with 13 bases in between. The CDR3 loop spans 15 amino acids. Whole-study results and caveats: Cross-reactive memory apparently joined, as some responding clones appeared in pre-infection memory. The authors left the SARS-CoV-2 specificity of second-wave clones peaking on day 37 unconfirmed. Clones that got smaller from day 15 to 85 had even CD4/CD8, while clones growing later tipped toward CD4+.

With constant-segment primers, 5'RACE yielded cDNA libraries of TCR alpha and TCR beta that carried sample barcodes and UMIs. TCRdb fed the 5' RACE reads into MiXCR, producing one record per CDR3 protein. The repertoire has fewer than 400,000 distinct CDR3 sequences, 10% to 15% of them found once; the top ten carry 20% to 25%. Remarks on this clonotype: Its antigen remains unidentified.

Sequenced material: PBMCs or a T cell subset sorted from them (not recorded which). The J gene is TRBJ2-1, the V gene TRBV4-3; unclear D gene. This clonotype was sampled from a man between 18 and 29 years old who had mild COVID-19 (a few samples of this study predate the infection). Cell type and time point are not known. This CDR3 reads CASSQVSKPLNEQFF. CDR3 DNA: TGCGCCAGCAGCCAAGTTTCTAAACCTCTCAATGAGCAGTTCTTC.